This record looks at one TCR beta chain sequence and its context. The antigen remains undetermined. This sample was included in a study of prognosis after radiotherapy for stage I lung cancer. Study context: Participants consisted of stage I non-small cell lung cancer patients, who were enrolled between 2018 and January 2019.

Using two-round multiplex PCR, the authors amplified TCR beta CDR3 from genomic DNA. With primers specific to each TRBV and TRBJ gene, the first-round PCR was performed. Universal primers primed the second round of PCR. TCRdb fed the multiplex PCR reads into MiXCR, producing one record per CDR3 protein. The sample records 30,000 to 35,000 distinct CDR3 sequences, 48% being singletons. V was shortened by 4 bases and J by 4 bases, with 6 bases between the two germline ends. The CDR3 extends over 12 amino acids. The germline V gene has CDR1 SGHTA and CDR2 FQGNSA. Overall study findings and caveats: Reportedly, the usage of TRBV and TRBJ genes was not the same in patients with and without metastases.

This TCR was recovered from a donor aged 50 or older with non-small cell lung cancer. V gene TRBV7-2 combines with J gene TRBJ2-3, with D unresolved. Sequenced here: PBMCs, sampled before or after stereotactic body radiation therapy (not recorded which). CDR3 sequence: CASSSCPDTQYF. DNA of the CDR3: TGTGCCAGCAGCTCTTGCCCAGATACGCAGTATTTT.